This T cell receptor (beta chain) stems from a study of chemoradiotherapy in HPV16-positive cancers. Study-level findings and limits: The functional HPV-specific definition rests on just a couple of HPV16-positive patients. During treatment, candidate HPV-specific clones and E7-related motifs expanded in tumor. HPV-responsive T-cell expansion during chemoradiotherapy was linked to improved recurrence-free survival in HPV16-positive patients.

Comments on this clone: The antigen is undetermined.

This table comes from immunoSEQ multiplex PCR, and its TCRdb copy is limited to in-frame clones, with some not included. Among about 12,000 clones listed, more than 70% were seen once. Repertoires were sampled repeatedly during chemoradiotherapy. The receptor comes from a human donor with HPV-associated anogenital cancer. The specimen was obtained from a patient who underwent chemoradiotherapy.

This chain's CDR3 is CASSDPGYAGETQYF. CDR3 DNA sequence: TGTGCCAGCAGCGATCCTGGATATGCCGGGGAGACCCAGTACTTC. The V gene is TRBV5-6, the J gene TRBJ2-5, with D hard to call. The V and J ends lost 4 bases and 5 bases respectively, with 18 bases between them. This CDR3 contains 15 residues. Germline values: CDR1 SGHDT, CDR2 YYEEEE.